Listed below are T cell receptor beta chains from one sample, sequenced in a study of regulatory T cells in long-lasting Graves disease. In TCRdb, the multiplex PCR reads were re-called with MiXCR into one record per CDR3 protein. The sample lists under 250,000 distinct CDR3 sequences, 15% to 20% occurring once. The same data also went into a second study, on T cells in Graves' hyperthyroidism and ophthalmopathy.

This material consisted of peripheral blood mononuclear cells (PBMCs), taken at new diagnosis, from a patient treated with antithyroid drugs. These TCRs come from a woman aged 25 to 45 with Graves disease. The CDR3 runs from the conserved cysteine through the conserved F or W. The order of the fields is clone size, V gene, D gene, J gene, CDR3 DNA, CDR3 protein. A D gene is named only where the DNA matches it firmly. Clone size is shown for a subset of rows, as once, few, many or a class of expanded clone.

many	TRBV19	-	TRBJ2-5	TGTGCCAGTAGTATCCTTGGACAGTTTCAAGAGACCCAGTACTTC	CASSILGQFQETQYF
many	TRBV5-1	-	TRBJ2-6	TGCGCCAGCAGCTCCCAAACCGGGACATCAAACTCTGGGGCCAACGTCCTGACTTTC	CASSSQTGTSNSGANVLTF
many	TRBV29-1	-	TRBJ2-4	TGCAGCGTTGAAGATCGTCGGGGTGGAAACATTCAGTACTTC	CSVEDRRGGNIQYF
many	TRBV2	-	TRBJ1-1	TGTGCCAGCAGTATGACAGTGGACACTGAAGCTTTCTTT	CASSMTVDTEAFF
many	TRBV28	-	TRBJ1-2	TGTGCCAGCAGTGGCCCCGGGGGGCTTTATGGCTACACCTTC	CASSGPGGLYGYTF
many	TRBV30	-	TRBJ1-2	TGTGCCTGGAGTGTCCTCCAGGGATATGGCTACACCTTC	CAWSVLQGYGYTF
many	TRBV20-1	-	TRBJ2-5	TGCAGTGCTAGACGGCCAGAGTTGGAGACCCAGTACTTC	CSARRPELETQYF
many	TRBV7-9	-	TRBJ1-1	TGTGCCAGCAGCCAAAATACAGGTGTGAACACTGAAGCTTTCTTT	CASSQNTGVNTEAFF
many	TRBV9	-	TRBJ1-2	TGTGCCAGCAGCGTCCCGCCCACCGGACCCTTTTCTATAAACTATGGCTACACCTTC	CASSVPPTGPFSINYGYTF
many	TRBV6-1	TRBD2	TRBJ2-1	TGTGCCAGCACCGTAGCGGGGGCAAACAATGAGCAGTTCTTC	CASTVAGANNEQFF
many	TRBV20-1	-	TRBJ1-6	TGCAGTGCTAGAAGGCAGGACTTACACTATAATTCACCCCTCCACTTT	CSARRQDLHYNSPLHF
-	TRBV19	-	TRBJ2-1	TGTGCCAGTAGTCCACCGGGGACCCCTTCGGATGAGCAGTTCTTC	CASSPPGTPSDEQFF
many	TRBV15	-	TRBJ1-3	TGTGCCACCAGCAGGCCCGAACGGGGAAACACCATATATTTT	CATSRPERGNTIYF
many	TRBV6-5	TRBD1	TRBJ1-1	TGTGCCAGCAGTTACTCCGGACAGGGGGAAACTGAAGCTTTCTTT	CASSYSGQGETEAFF
many	TRBV9	-	TRBJ2-7	TGTGCCAGCAGCGTAAACTTGGGCTACGAGCAGTACTTC	CASSVNLGYEQYF
-	TRBV19	-	TRBJ1-4	TGTGCCAGTAACAAAGAAGTATCGTTTGTGGGCGGAAAATCAACTAATGAAAAACTGTTTTTT	CASNKEVSFVGGKSTNEKLFF
many	TRBV2	-	TRBJ1-5	TGTGCCAGCAGTGAAGGGGGCAGGAGGAGCAATCAGCCCCAGCATTTT	CASSEGGRRSNQPQHF
many	TRBV19	TRBD2	TRBJ2-1	TGTGCCAGTAGTCCCGGGACTAGCGGGAGGGCCAATGAGCAGTTCTTC	CASSPGTSGRANEQFF
many	TRBV12-3/TRBV12-4	-	TRBJ2-7	TGTGCCAGCAGTTTAGGGGAGCTGGGCGAGCAGTACTTC	CASSLGELGEQYF
many	TRBV19	-	TRBJ1-5	TGTGCCAGTAGTACGGCAGGAACCGGCCCTAGCAATCAGCCCCAGCATTTT	CASSTAGTGPSNQPQHF
many	TRBV28	TRBD2	TRBJ2-2	TGTGCCAGCAGTTGGACTAGCGGGAGAATTAACACCGGGGAGCTGTTTTTT	CASSWTSGRINTGELFF
many	TRBV11-2	TRBD1	TRBJ2-7	TGTGCCAGCAGCCTGGACAGGGAATACTACGAGCAGTACTTC	CASSLDREYYEQYF
few	TRBV2	-	TRBJ2-1	TGTGCCAGCAGCGTAGAAGGGGAAGGCAATGAGCAGTTCTTC	CASSVEGEGNEQFF
few	TRBV30	-	TRBJ2-1	TGTGCCTGGAGTGTAGGCTCCCAATGGTCCTACAATGAGCAGTTCTTC	CAWSVGSQWSYNEQFF
many	TRBV28	TRBD1	TRBJ1-6	TGTGCCAGCAGCCATCTCCGGGACAGGGGACTAAATTCACCCCTCCACTTT	CASSHLRDRGLNSPLHF
-	TRBV7-3	TRBD2	TRBJ2-3	TGTGCCAGCAGCTTAATAGCGGGCGGCATATGGGGCACAGATACGCAGTATTTT	CASSLIAGGIWGTDTQYF
-	TRBV7-2	-	TRBJ1-2	TGTGCCAGCAGCACCGCGGGGGGCGGCTATGGCTACACCTTC	CASSTAGGGYGYTF
-	TRBV11-1	-	TRBJ2-7	TGTGCCAGCAGCCCAAGCCTCGACAGTACCTACGAGCAGTACTTC	CASSPSLDSTYEQYF
many	TRBV12-5	-	TRBJ1-3	TGTGCTAGTGGTTTGGTACAGAAGGGTGGTGAAGCTGGAAACACCATATATTTT	CASGLVQKGGEAGNTIYF
many	TRBV5-1	-	TRBJ2-1	TGCGCCAGCAGTTTAAGAAGTTCCCCTATATCGAATGAGCAGTTCTTC	CASSLRSSPISNEQFF
many	TRBV28	TRBD1	TRBJ1-1	TGTGCCAGCAGTTCTAGCCGGTGGGACAGCTACACTGAAGTTTTCTTT	CASSSSRWDSYTEVFF
many	TRBV6-1	-	TRBJ2-3	TGTGCCAGCAGTCCCTTAGGGACCGTTCTGACAGATACGCAGTATTTT	CASSPLGTVLTDTQYF
-	TRBV5-4	TRBD1	TRBJ2-7	TGTGCCAGCAGCCCGACAGGGGGCGAGTACGAGCAGTACTTT	CASSPTGGEYEQYF